This T cell receptor (beta chain) was retrieved from a study of OX40 agonist ivuxolimab in advanced cancers. Profiling relied on immunoSEQ multiplex PCR, and the TCRdb table lists in-frame clones only, not all of them. Of tens of thousands of clones in the sample, less than 95% were seen once. Trimming removed 6 bases at V and 10 bases at J, with 13 bases between. This CDR3 is built from 11 residues. Per germline, CDR1 DFQATT and CDR2 SNEGSKA (reference sequence). This sequence originates from an adult with an advanced solid tumor such as melanoma, head and neck, liver or kidney cancer. The sample here was CD4+ or CD8+ T cells sorted from blood, taken in a trial of the OX40 agonist ivuxolimab. This rearrangement joins TRBV20-1 to TRBJ2-1; D ambiguous. CDR3 nucleotides: TGCAGTGCCGAGAGGCTTCGGGAGCAGTTCTTC. Protein product: CSAERLREQFF.